This T cell receptor beta chain was obtained from a study of low-dose radiotherapy and immunotherapy resistance in tumors. Overall study context: Each fraction for Cohort 1 was 0.5 Gy, given every 2 weeks, and the total came to 6.5 Gy. Treatment of Cohort 2 consisted of 1 Gy per fraction every two weeks, amounting to 13 Gy over 26 weeks.

cDNA synthesis used a TRAV/TRBV-specific primer set for both chains. The authors ran 15 to 20 PCR cycles to amplify TCRs with a constant-region primer and V-primer adapter. TCRdb reanalysed the reads using MiXCR and keeps one entry per CDR3 protein. The repertoire holds about 9,800 distinct CDR3 sequences, with around 74% as singletons. This TCR was sampled from a human donor with advanced metastatic prostate, ovarian, gallbladder or colorectal cancer (not recorded which). This table probably holds off-target reads from a library built for another chain.

The CDR3 sequence is CASSLSGTSGYEQYF. CDR3 DNA sequence: TGTGCCAGCAGTTTATCAGGGACTAGCGGATACGAGCAGTACTTC. This chain connects TRBV27 to TRBJ2-7; 11 positions agree with TRBD2. The CDR3 is 15 residues long. The trim removed 0 bases at V and 4 bases at J, leaving 2 bases unmatched. Germline CDR1 reads MNHEY; CDR2 reads SMNVEV (reference sequence).